This TCR beta chain is drawn from a study of cytomegalovirus exposure and HLA in healthy donors. Worth noting for this clone: No antigen is known for it.

Study-level points and caveats: In vitro work confirmed that a few CMV-associated chains recognize CMV antigens.

The V end lost 3 bases, the J end lost 8 bases, and 8 bases lay between the germline ends. The CDR3 is 11 amino acids. Looked up from germline, CDR1 is DFQATT and CDR2 is SNEGSKA (reference sequence). The validation cohort, a group of over a hundred subjects, included the donors and was separate from the roughly 670-subject first cohort. Profiled with immunoSEQ multiplex PCR; TCRdb holds only in-frame clones, not every one. The sample shows about 200,000 clones, approximately 80% of them seen only once. The sequencing sample was made of PBMCs. V is TRBV20-1 and J is TRBJ2-1; D is unclear. This receptor was identified in a woman aged 25 to 39 in good health and CMV-seropositive. CDR3 bases: TGCAGTGCTAGCTTGAGAGATGAGCAGTTCTTC. It is translated as CSASLRDEQFF.